The next 22 T cell receptor beta chains were all read from a single sample in a study of T cells after yellow fever vaccination. TCRdb recomputed calls from the 5' RACE reads with MiXCR, one row per CDR3 protein. The sample shows 150,000 to 200,000 distinct CDR3 sequences, 6% to 7.5% of them seen only once. Sample: CD4+ T cells sorted from PBMCs, taken 5 days after the first yellow fever vaccination. These receptors were collected from a man younger than 35 who received the YFV17D yellow fever vaccine.

The sample holds many counts of this clonotype. The chain employs TRBV7-2 and TRBJ1-2; TRBD1 might be the D (6 bases). CDR1 and CDR2 from the germline V gene are SGHTA and FQGNSA. V was cut by 3 bases and J by 6 bases, with 23 bases left in between. The CDR3 extends over 17 amino acids. For the CDR3, the DNA is TGTGCCAGCAGCTTCATTCTGCGGGGGCCAGGGTTGGATGGCTACACCTTC. This encodes CASSFILRGPGLDGYTF.

The chain recombines TRBV28 with TRBJ2-7; maybe TRBD2 (5 bases). CDR3 length: 13 residues. Trimming removed 10 bases from V and 3 bases from J, with 16 bases in between. Germline lookup yields CDR1 MDHEN and CDR2 SYDVKM. This CDR3 is CAMSPGVNYEQYF. The CDR3 DNA reads TGTGCCATGAGCCCCGGGGTCAACTACGAGCAGTACTTC.

The rearrangement uses TRBV3-1 and TRBJ2-1; 7 bases match TRBD1. The ends lost 4 bases at V and 8 bases at J; junction bases unmatched: 11. This CDR3 region has 15 residues. Germline V gene lookup returns CDR1 LGHDT and CDR2 YNNKEL (reference sequence). The CDR3 coding sequence is TGTGCCAGCAGCCCCCGACAGGGTCTAGGCGATGAGCAGTTCTTC. It specifies CASSPRQGLGDEQFF.

The rearrangement joins TRBV20-1 to TRBJ1-1, with D unclear. CDR3 length: 12 amino acids. The germline V gene has CDR1 DFQATT and CDR2 SNEGSKA (reference sequence). The ends were cut back, 5 bases at V and 2 bases at J, with 9 bases in the middle. The CDR3 loop is CSAEKDNTEAFF. The CDR3 DNA is TGCAGTGCTGAGAAGGATAACACTGAAGCTTTCTTT.

Many counts were recorded for this clonotype. Written as DNA, the CDR3 is TGTGCCAGCAGTCTCGGGGACAGGGTTGGTCAGCCCCAGCATTTT. Its protein is CASSLGDRVGQPQHF. V is TRBV12-3 or TRBV12-4 and J is TRBJ1-5, with TRBD1 identical over 9 bases. The CDR3 spans 15 residues. The J segment lost 6 bases and the V segment lost 5 bases, leaving 8 bases of the junction unmatched.

This clonotype has ten or more counts. The rearrangement links TRBV6-6 to TRBJ1-5, with D hard to call. The CDR3 runs to 12 residues. The germline V and J ends were trimmed by 7 bases and 6 bases, with 10 bases remaining between them. Germline assignment: CDR1 MNHNY and CDR2 SVGAGI (reference sequence). The CDR3 loop is CASTGMGQPQHF. The CDR3 DNA sequence: TGTGCCAGCACGGGGATGGGTCAGCCCCAGCATTTT.

This clonotype showed up just a few times. The V gene is TRBV7-9, the J gene TRBJ2-5; 7 bases agree with TRBD2. CDR1 and CDR2 (germline): SEHNR, FQNEAQ (reference sequence). V lost 5 bases and J lost 4; bases outside the gene matches: 7. The CDR3 runs to 14 residues. CDR3 coding DNA: TGTGCCAGCAGCGGGTCGGGGGGTCGAGAGACCCAGTACTTC. Amino acid sequence: CASSGSGGRETQYF.

This clonotype showed up many times. The CDR3 here is CASSLVERRGYTF. The CDR3 nucleotides are TGTGCCAGCAGTTTAGTGGAACGAAGGGGCTACACCTTC. The genes are TRBV12-3 or TRBV12-4 and TRBJ1-2; D is ambiguous. CDR3 length: 13 residues. V was trimmed by 1 base and J by 8 bases, leaving 11 bases between them.

In its sample, this clonotype was seen many times. This chain uses TRBV20-1 with TRBJ2-2; 7 bases map to TRBD1. This CDR3 is built from 16 residues. Trimming at V came to 0 bases and at J to 4 bases, leaving 8 bases not matched to a gene. Germline V lookup: CDR1 DFQATT, CDR2 SNEGSKA (reference sequence). The CDR3 reads CSARDRRQGGTGELFF. CDR3 bases: TGCAGTGCTAGAGATCGGAGACAGGGCGGCACCGGGGAGCTGTTTTTT.

This clonotype was counted at least ten times. The rearrangement links TRBV29-1 to TRBJ2-3; D may be TRBD1 or TRBD2 (5 bases each). This CDR3 is 17 amino acids long. Trimming pared 0 bases from V and 7 bases from J, leaving 23 bases between. Germline CDR1 and CDR2: SQVTM and ANQGSEA. CDR3 in amino acids: CSVEDLIGDPMQNTQYF. The DNA for the CDR3 is TGCAGCGTTGAAGATCTGATTGGGGACCCGATGCAAAATACGCAGTATTTT.

This clonotype was detected ten times or more. This sequence joins TRBV6-2 or TRBV6-3 and TRBJ1-2; D gene unclear. This CDR3 contains 11 residues. The V end lost 6 bases, the J end lost 4 bases, and 6 bases lay between the germline ends. In germline, CDR1 is MNHEY, CDR2 SVGEGT. DNA of the CDR3: TGTGCCAGCAGGACCGGCTATGGCTACACCTTC. This sequence encodes CASRTGYGYTF.

Regarding this clonotype: A read error may explain this, as a much larger clone is one base away. V gene TRBV5-1 combines with J gene TRBJ1-2; D is undetermined. This CDR3 has 14 residues. In germline, CDR1 is SGHRS, CDR2 YFSETQ. The CDR3 here is CASSFRTSKYGYTF. In DNA form, the CDR3 reads TGCGCCAGCAGCTTCAGGACCTCTAAATATGGCTACACCTTC.

This clonotype was seen more than once but under ten times. V is TRBV12-3 or TRBV12-4 and J is TRBJ1-1, with TRBD1 identical over 7 bases. Trimming cost V 2 bases and J 10 bases; bases outside gene matches: 4. CDR3 size: 12 residues. This chain's CDR3 is CASSLRQGGAFF. CDR3 DNA: TGTGCCAGCAGTTTACGACAGGGTGGAGCTTTCTTT.

This clonotype was observed at least ten times. The V gene is TRBV7-8, the J gene TRBJ2-1; D ambiguous. This CDR3 is 14 amino acids long. Between the trimmed V and J ends, which lost 5 bases and 6 bases, there was a span of 14 bases. Germline lookup yields CDR1 SGHVS and CDR2 FQNEAQ. CDR3 bases: TGTGCCAGCAGCCCCCACCTCCAGGCCAATGAGCAGTTCTTC. Translating it yields CASSPHLQANEQFF.

This clonotype was observed once. This chain joins TRBV7-2 and TRBJ2-5; TRBD2 might be the D (5 bases). The CDR3 totals 13 residues. Trimming left V 8 bases short and J 5 bases short, with 15 bases between. Germline CDR1 reads SGHTA; CDR2 reads FQGNSA. The CDR3 here is CASCRTFLETQYF. DNA for the CDR3: TGTGCCAGCTGTCGGACTTTTTTGGAGACCCAGTACTTC.

There are many counts of this clonotype. The chain couples TRBV12-3 or TRBV12-4 to TRBJ2-2; TRBD2 agrees at 8 bases. This CDR3 contains 14 residues. V was pared by 6 bases and J by 3 bases, with 3 bases of the junction left unmatched. The CDR3 DNA sequence: TGTGCCAGCAGCCTAGCGGGCGACACCGGGGAGCTGTTTTTT. It specifies CASSLAGDTGELFF.

This clonotype appeared many times. The chain combines TRBV6-5 with TRBJ2-1; 13 nucleotides match TRBD2. The germline gives CDR1 MNHEY, CDR2 SVGAGI. After removal of 2 bases from V and 10 bases from J, the junction contained 5 bases not matched to a gene. The CDR3 loop spans 15 amino acids. CDR3 sequence (DNA): TGTGCCAGCAGTTACGAACTAGCGGGGGGGCGAGAGCAGTTCTTC. Translation gives CASSYELAGGREQFF.

This clonotype was recorded many times. The chain uses TRBV11-2 and TRBJ2-2; 8 positions match TRBD1. Per germline, CDR1 SGHAT and CDR2 FQNNGV. This CDR3 is 16 amino acids long. V shed 5 bases and J 4 bases; nucleotides not matched to a gene: 9. The CDR3 sequence is CASSGPGQGLTGELFF. Written as DNA, the CDR3 is TGTGCCAGCAGCGGTCCTGGACAGGGCCTCACCGGGGAGCTGTTTTTT. Using reference TRBV11-2 and TRBJ2-2 for the parts outside the CDR3, the full variable domain is EAGVAQSPRYKIIEKRQSVAFWCNPISGHATLYWYQQILGQGPKLLIQFQNNGVVDDSQLPKDRFSAERLKGVDSTLKIQPAKLEDSAVYLCASSGPGQGLTGELFFGEGSRLTVL.

V gene TRBV6-5 combines with J gene TRBJ2-3, with no clear D. V shed 0 bases and J shed 0 bases, with 10 bases lying between them. This CDR3 contains 16 residues. The germline gives CDR1 MNHEY, CDR2 SVGAGI. In nucleotides, the CDR3 is TGTGCCAGCAGTTACTCGGCGTCTACTAGCACAGATACGCAGTATTTT. Its protein is CASSYSASTSTDTQYF.

The chain carries TRBV6-1 and TRBJ2-3; D ambiguous. CDR3 length equals 14 residues. CDR1 is MNHNS and CDR2 is SASEGT in the germline V gene. Trimming pared 7 bases from V and 0 bases from J, leaving 11 bases between. CDR3 sequence (DNA): TGTGCCAGCAAAGCTATAGCTAGCACAGATACGCAGTATTTT. Translation gives CASKAIASTDTQYF.

This clonotype was recorded a few times. The chain links TRBV15 to TRBJ2-3; 7 positions agree with TRBD2. The V segment lost 0 bases and the J segment 5 bases; nucleotides outside the gene matches: 5. Germline V gives CDR1 LNHNV, CDR2 YYDKDF (reference sequence). The CDR3 is 15 residues long. This chain's CDR3 is CATSRDSGFGDTQYF. CDR3 DNA sequence: TGTGCCACCAGCAGAGATAGCGGGTTTGGAGATACGCAGTATTTT. Variable domain in full (rest from reference TRBV15 and TRBJ2-3): DAMVIQNPRYQVTQFGKPVTLSCSQTLNHNVMYWYQQKSSQAPKLLFHYYDKDFNNEADTPDNFQSRRPNTSFCFLDIRSPGLGDTAMYLCATSRDSGFGDTQYFGPGTRLTVL.

This clonotype was counted a few times. The J gene is TRBJ2-1, the V gene TRBV5-1, with 8 bases fitting TRBD1. The CDR3 length is 17 residues. Germline V lookup: CDR1 SGHRS, CDR2 YFSETQ. Trimming removed 1 base from V and 6 bases from J; junction bases left unmatched: 12. DNA for the CDR3: TGCGCCAGCAGCTTGATGTGGAGGCAGGGGGCGAGCAATGAGCAGTTCTTC. This gives the protein CASSLMWRQGASNEQFF.